These 19 T cell receptor beta chains were all obtained from the same sample, sequenced in a study of T cell changes during pregnancy in multiple sclerosis. Profiling relied on immunoSEQ multiplex PCR, and the TCRdb table lists in-frame clones only, not all of them. Altogether around 57,000 clones are present, 91% being singletons, with the ten largest covering about 2.2%. The starting material was peripheral blood, obtained in the third trimester of pregnancy. These receptors were obtained from a female donor in good health, enrolled as a control in a pregnancy study.

The rearrangement uses TRBV29-1 and TRBJ1-2, with D uncertain. The germline CDR1 and CDR2 sequences are SQVTM and ANQGSEA. V was pared by 3 bases and J by 3 bases, with 14 bases between. The CDR3 covers 14 residues. The CDR3 loop is CSVDSGELDYGYTF. CDR3 DNA sequence: TGCAGCGTTGATTCTGGGGAGCTGGACTATGGCTACACCTTC.

The genes are TRBV30 and TRBJ2-6; D ambiguous. V was cut by 3 bases and J by 2 bases, with 11 bases left in between. Germline CDR1 reads GTSNPN; CDR2 reads SVGIG (reference sequence). There are 15 residues in the CDR3. The CDR3 reads CAWSGTIPGANVLTF. The CDR3, as DNA: TGTGCCTGGAGCGGTACCATACCTGGGGCCAACGTCCTGACTTTC.

The chain links TRBV7-9 to TRBJ2-2; D uncertain. CDR1 and CDR2 from the germline V gene are SEHNR and FQNEAQ (reference sequence). Trimming took 0 bases from V and 7 from J, leaving 6 bases between them. The CDR3 length is 13 residues. For the CDR3, the DNA is TGTGCCAGCAGCTTAGCCGACATCGGGGAGCTGTTTTTT. Protein: CASSLADIGELFF.

This clone occurred a few times. The J gene is TRBJ1-1, the V gene TRBV7-9, with a possible D match to TRBD1 (5 bases). This CDR3 has 15 residues. Per the germline V gene, CDR1 is SEHNR and CDR2 is FQNEAQ (reference sequence). V was trimmed by 5 bases and J by 3 bases, leaving 16 bases between them. The chain's CDR3 is CASSPLQGGYTEAFF. CDR3 nucleotides: TGTGCCAGCAGCCCGCTCCAGGGAGGGTACACTGAAGCTTTCTTT.

The rearrangement links TRBV5-1 to TRBJ1-3; the D gene is possibly TRBD1 (5 bases). V was shortened by 2 bases and J by 0 bases, with 12 bases between the two germline ends. The CDR3 spans 16 residues. Germline V gene data show CDR1 as SGHRS and CDR2 as YFSETQ. The CDR3 sequence: CASSFEGVSSGNTIYF. The CDR3, as DNA: TGCGCCAGCAGCTTCGAAGGGGTTAGCTCTGGAAACACCATATATTTT.

The chain combines TRBV15 with TRBJ1-2; TRBD1 matches 10 bases. V trimming: 7 bases; J trimming: 5 bases; junction bases outside the gene matches: 13. This CDR3 spans 16 amino acids. From germline, CDR1 is LNHNV and CDR2 YYDKDF (reference sequence). CDR3 region: CATTAGTGANFYGYTF. The CDR3 coding sequence is TGTGCCACCACCGCCGGGACAGGGGCTAATTTTTATGGCTACACCTTC.

J is TRBJ2-2 and V is TRBV2; 9 bases map to TRBD1. The CDR3 consists of 15 residues. Trimming took 3 bases from V and 6 from J; bases not matched to a gene: 5. Germline V gene data show CDR1 as SNHLY and CDR2 as FYNNEI. The CDR3: CASSERQGGAGELFF. The CDR3 DNA follows: TGTGCCAGCAGTGAGAGACAGGGGGGGGCCGGGGAGCTGTTTTTT.

The gene calls are TRBV19 and TRBJ2-4; maybe TRBD2 (6 bases). Germline V lookup: CDR1 LNHDA, CDR2 SQIVND (reference sequence). The CDR3 is 12 amino acids. V was cut by 9 bases and J by 6 bases, with 12 bases left in between. CDR3 in amino acids: CASGSGGNIQYF. In DNA form, the CDR3 reads TGTGCCAGCGGGAGTGGTGGAAACATTCAGTACTTC. The full variable domain, in which reference TRBV19 and TRBJ2-4 provide the parts outside the CDR3, is DGGITQSPKYLFRKEGQNVTLSCEQNLNHDAMYWYRQDPGQGLRLIYYSQIVNDFQKGDIAEGYSVSREKKESFPLTVTSAQKNPTAFYLCASGSGGNIQYFGAGTRLSVL.

The sample holds one count of this clone. The chain couples TRBV28 to TRBJ1-1; no definite D call. The V end lost 8 bases, the J end lost 0 bases, and 7 bases lay between the germline ends. Germline CDR1 and CDR2: MDHEN and SYDVKM. The CDR3 spans 12 residues. This chain's CDR3 is CASASVNTEAFF. In nucleotides, the CDR3 is TGTGCCAGCGCCAGTGTGAACACTGAAGCTTTCTTT.

This clone was observed a single time. The CDR3 reads CASSQGPSGQYEQYF. CDR3 in DNA: TGCGCCAGCAGCCAAGGCCCATCGGGACAGTACGAGCAGTACTTC. V and J are TRBV4-1 and TRBJ2-7, with 7 bases lining up with TRBD1. The CDR3 spans 15 residues. V shed 1 base, J shed 4 bases, and the junction held 7 bases outside the gene matches. Germline CDR1 reads MGHRA; CDR2 reads YSYEKL.

This clone appeared once. The chain has TRBV5-6 and TRBJ2-7, with a possible D match to TRBD1 (6 bases). V shed 2 bases and J shed 13 bases, with 19 bases lying between them. CDR3 length: 13 amino acids. Germline V gives CDR1 SGHDT, CDR2 YYEEEE. The DNA for the CDR3 is TGTGCCAGCAGCTTTTCCTACGGGACAACTGGATACTTC. It specifies CASSFSYGTTGYF.

This chain connects TRBV27 to TRBJ1-1; tentatively, D is TRBD1 (6 bases). CDR1 and CDR2 from the germline V gene are MNHEY and SMNVEV (reference sequence). CDR3 length: 15 residues. Trimming took 4 bases from V and 4 from J, leaving 16 bases between them. The CDR3, as DNA: TGTGCCAGCAGTTCGGGGAGCGGACAGATCACTGAAGCTTTCTTT. Translating gives CASSSGSGQITEAFF.

The J gene is TRBJ2-1, the V gene TRBV28; D is perhaps TRBD2 (6 bases). CDR1 and CDR2 from the germline V gene are MDHEN and SYDVKM. The CDR3 is made up of 13 amino acids. V was trimmed by 11 bases and J by 1 base, leaving 12 bases between them. CDR3 protein: CAGGGISYNEQFF. CDR3 nucleotide sequence: TGTGCCGGAGGCGGGATATCCTACAATGAGCAGTTCTTC.

The chain joins TRBV11-3 to TRBJ1-1; perhaps TRBD1 as D (5 bases). This CDR3 region has 15 residues. The germline V and J ends were trimmed by 1 base and 2 bases, with 11 bases remaining between them. Germline lookup yields CDR1 SGHNT and CDR2 YENEEA. The CDR3 bases are TGTGCCAGCAGCTTAGGTGAAGGGGCTAACACTGAAGCTTTCTTT. Translated: CASSLGEGANTEAFF.

V is TRBV20-1 and J is TRBJ2-1; a weak D match, TRBD1 (6 bases). Germline CDR1 reads DFQATT; CDR2 reads SNEGSKA (reference sequence). The CDR3 totals 11 residues. Trimming took off 3 bases at V and 10 bases at J, with 10 bases between the two ends. The CDR3 sequence is CSASPGAEQFF. In DNA, the CDR3 is TGCAGTGCTAGCCCAGGGGCGGAGCAGTTCTTC.

The chain recombines TRBV14 with TRBJ1-1; 8 bases are shared with TRBD1. CDR1 and CDR2 from the germline V gene are SGHDN and FVKESK. The CDR3 is 18 residues long. V gave up 0 bases and J gave up 0 bases; unmatched junction bases: 9. CDR3 residues: CASSQDQGTGLMNTEAFF. CDR3 DNA sequence: TGTGCCAGCAGCCAAGATCAAGGGACAGGACTAATGAACACTGAAGCTTTCTTT.

The genes are TRBV9 and TRBJ2-3, with 9 bases identical to TRBD2. Trimming took 3 bases from V and 6 from J; bases not matched to a gene: 8. Germline V lookup: CDR1 SGDLS, CDR2 YYNGEE. This CDR3 contains 15 residues. CDR3: CASSGGREGRDTQYF. Written as DNA, the CDR3 is TGTGCCAGCAGCGGGGGGCGGGAGGGCCGGGATACGCAGTATTTT.

The rearrangement uses TRBV27 and TRBJ1-2; TRBD1 might be the D (5 bases). The V end was cut by 6 bases, the J end by 2 bases, with 19 bases between. CDR3 length: 16 residues. Looked up from germline, CDR1 is MNHEY and CDR2 is SMNVEV (reference sequence). The CDR3 protein is CASSSAGIFSNYGYTF. In DNA form, the CDR3 reads TGTGCCAGCAGCTCTGCAGGGATCTTTAGCAACTATGGCTACACCTTC.

This rearrangement joins TRBV2 to TRBJ2-2, with TRBD2 identical over 11 bases. V was pared by 9 bases and J by 2 bases, with 5 bases of the junction left unmatched. Germline CDR1 reads SNHLY; CDR2 reads FYNNEI. The CDR3 is 15 residues long. CDR3 in DNA: TGTGCCAGGCTAGCGGGGGGATCTAACACCGGGGAGCTGTTTTTT. Translating it yields CARLAGGSNTGELFF. The full variable domain, its missing parts supplied by reference TRBV2 and TRBJ2-2, is EPEVTQTPSHQVTQMGQEVILRCVPISNHLYFYWYRQILGQKVEFLVSFYNNEISEKSEIFDDQFSVERPDGSNFTLKIRSTKLEDSAMYFCARLAGGSNTGELFFGEGSRLTVL.